This T cell receptor beta chain derives from a study of shared clonotypes between healthy human individuals. General study findings and limits: Among donors, clonotype sharing was expected to be affected by sequencing depth.

As concerns this clone: What it binds is not known.

The assay was immunoSEQ multiplex PCR, and TCRdb's table has in-frame clones only and misses some. The sample lists roughly 2.2 million clones, approximately 93% occurring once. Deletions cut 1 base from V and 7 bases from J, with 5 bases between. Germline V CDR1 and CDR2: MDHEN, SYDVKM. The CDR3 totals 13 residues. This receptor was obtained from a man between 18 and 35 years old in good health. Some clones in this sample may be carry-over from other donors' samples. The rearrangement links TRBV28 to TRBJ1-6; no reliable D call. Sequencing was performed on naive CD4+ T cells from PBMCs. Subset of the sample: CD45RA+ positively selected. CDR3 nucleotide sequence: TGTGCCAGCAGTTTATTGGCCAATTCACCCCTCCACTTT. As protein: CASSLLANSPLHF.